This section outlines one TCR beta chain sequence together with its context. Its antigen is not identified. This record belongs to a study of cytomegalovirus exposure and HLA in healthy donors. Trimming took 3 bases from V and 4 from J, leaving 12 bases between them. From germline, CDR1 is MDHEN and CDR2 SYDVKM. The CDR3 has 14 residues. It was with 60 Vbeta and 13 Jbeta primers that the PCR ran. Using immunoSEQ multiplex PCR, the repertoire was profiled, and TCRdb retains in-frame clones only, with some absent. The data show tens of thousands of clones, with about 79% seen just once and approximately 6.5% held by the top ten. Points from the study as a whole: Later analysis suggested most CMV-associated TCR beta chains were HLA-restricted.

Material for sequencing was PBMCs. The TCR was taken from a female donor in good health and CMV-seronegative. The chain combines TRBV28 with TRBJ1-2; no clear D gene. The DNA of the CDR3 is TGTGCCAGCAGTTTCGTCCAGTCTCCCTATGGCTACACCTTC. Translation: CASSFVQSPYGYTF.